This T cell receptor (beta chain) was identified during a study of blood T cells in healthy people across ages. Primed by a sample-barcoded 5' primer and a J-beta primer mix, a second PCR proceeded for roughly 6 to 12 cycles. TCRdb reprocessed the 5' RACE reads via MiXCR and lists one record per CDR3 protein. The table shows hundreds of thousands of distinct CDR3 sequences, with about 25% occurring only once. V was cut by 3 bases and J by 2 bases, with 14 bases left in between. From germline, CDR1 is DFQATT and CDR2 SNEGSKA (reference sequence). The CDR3 is 14 residues long. This clonotype was found many times. The data also belong to a second study, concerning T cells of mothers and their children.

The sequencing input was blood. This chain links TRBV20-1 with TRBJ2-7, with D maybe TRBD1 (6 bases). The source is a boy between 10 and 17 years old in good health. In DNA, the CDR3 is TGCAGTGCTAGGGTAGGGGGTACCACCTACGAGCAGTACTTC. This sequence encodes CSARVGGTTYEQYF.